A selection of T cell receptor beta chains follows, all from one sample in a study of OX40 agonist ivuxolimab in advanced cancers. Sequenced by immunoSEQ multiplex PCR; TCRdb stores in-frame clones only, minus some. The sample has roughly 32,000 clones, roughly nine tenths seen once. The sample consisted of CD4+ or CD8+ T cells sorted from blood, taken in a trial of the OX40 agonist ivuxolimab. The receptors originated from an adult with an advanced solid tumor such as melanoma, head and neck, liver or kidney cancer. Each CDR3 is given with its conserved first and last residue. D genes are given only for firm matches.

d_call	j_call	v_call	cdr3_aa
TRBD1	TRBJ1-5	TRBV6-5	CASSLGGEQPQHF
TRBD1	TRBJ1-1	TRBV25-1	CASSEQGADTEAFF
.	TRBJ2-7	TRBV28	CASSAPDSYEQYF
TRBD2	TRBJ2-1	TRBV27	CASSPIAGGDNEQFF
.	TRBJ1-2	TRBV5-4	CASQNTDLYGYTF
.	TRBJ1-1	TRBV29-1	CSVVYHEAFF
.	TRBJ1-1	TRBV7-9	CASSPPEGTEAFF
.	TRBJ2-7	TRBV7-9	CASSTYDSYEQYF
TRBD1	TRBJ2-7	TRBV4-1	CASSQDLGQDEQYF
.	TRBJ1-2	TRBV4-1	CASSPGRQAAFYGYTF
.	TRBJ1-2	TRBV10-2	CASSESPDYGYTF
.	TRBJ2-1	TRBV5-1	CASSLWEIDNEQFF
.	TRBJ1-2	TRBV28	CASSLTGGAYGYTF
TRBD1	TRBJ1-2	TRBV6-1	CASSEARQGYGYTF
.	TRBJ2-2	TRBV30	CAWSWAGELFF
TRBD2	TRBJ2-7	TRBV4-1	CASSSSRAGYEQYF
.	TRBJ2-5	TRBV6-4	CASSNGAMGETQYF
.	TRBJ1-4	TRBV6-1	CASSEEAAQEKLFF